This T cell receptor (beta chain) was obtained from a study of patients and donors after allogeneic stem cell transplantation. Germline V gene data show CDR1 as LNHNV and CDR2 as YYDKDF (reference sequence). The CDR3 covers 17 residues. The J segment lost 1 base and the V segment lost 1 base, leaving 6 bases of the junction unmatched. Many counts were recorded for this clonotype. TCRdb re-called the RT-PCR reads through MiXCR, storing one row per CDR3 protein. The sample carries about 230,000 distinct CDR3 sequences, around 14% recorded once. The chain uses TRBV15 and TRBJ2-3; 9 bases agree with TRBD2. This clonotype was obtained from a human donor who was either an allogeneic HSCT recipient or a stem cell or donor lymphocyte infusion donor (not recorded which). It is not recorded whose cells these are; they may come from a transplant donor. The sequenced sample consisted of blood, either unsorted or a sorted T cell fraction (not recorded which). The CDR3 here is CATSRVASGAGTDTQYF. CDR3 sequence (DNA): TGTGCCACCAGCAGAGTTGCTAGCGGGGCAGGCACAGATACGCAGTATTTT.